This record covers a single TCR beta chain. This clone was seen only once. Its cognate antigen has yet to be identified. No base quality values were provided; no much bigger clone lies one nucleotide off. This sample stems from a study of OX40 agonist ivuxolimab in advanced cancers. Context from the whole study: The costimulatory receptor OX40 (CD134) was targeted by ivuxolimab, a fully human IgG2 agonistic monoclonal antibody. A male proportion of 82.7% and a mean age of approximately 58 years, ranging from about 23 to 90, were recorded for the dose-escalation cohort. The paper covers the monotherapy dose-escalation part of the phase I ivuxolimab trial, which included N of about 50 patients. Peripheral TCRbeta sequencing aimed to test whether ivuxolimab altered TCR sequence diversity and caused clonal T-cell expansion. Of the approximately 54 patients in dose escalation, about 20 had hepatocellular carcinoma, about 15 had melanoma, 9 had renal cell carcinoma and 9 had head and neck cancer. Partial responses occurred in three dose-escalation patients, of whom one had hepatocellular carcinoma and two had cutaneous melanoma. Prior anti-PD-1, anti-PD-L1 or anti-CTLA-4 therapy was permitted, and checkpoint inhibitors had been received by about two fifths of dose-escalation patients. Intravenous ivuxolimab was administered to patients every 2 weeks at six dose levels: 0.01, 0.1, 0.3, 1.5, 3 and 10 mg/kg.

Genomic DNA was extracted from sorted cells for sequencing of the TCRbeta CDR3 region. TCRbeta CDR3 regions were sequenced using the immunoSEQ Assay. TCRdb carries this immuneACCESS record with in-frame sequences only. Its versions omit some clonotypes, under half of them owing to an unresolved V gene in the studies checked, with the rest unexplained. This sample lists about 93,000 clones; about 90% were detected once. The ten most abundant clones make up roughly 0.5% of the sample. The trial excluded patients who had a history of autoimmune disease or were on systemic immunosuppression. Peripheral blood for TCR sequencing was drawn from every dose cohort at baseline, at cycle 4 day 1 and at cycle 7 day 1. The samples were drawn from a first-in-human, open-label, multicenter phase I dose-escalation trial of ivuxolimab. The trial enrolled adults with locally advanced or metastatic head and neck squamous cell, hepatocellular, melanoma or renal cell carcinoma. Before TCR sequencing, CD4+ and CD8+ T cells were separately sorted from peripheral blood.

Study-level results and caveats: In the 0.1-3.0 mg/kg groups, partial responders were among the patients with the lowest normalized peripheral clonal expansion, particularly in CD8+ T cells. Low levels of normalized T-cell clonal expansion were also shown by some nonresponding patients. Antigen specificity was not determined for the clonally expanded peripheral T cells. After ivuxolimab, CD8+ T cells had more expanded clones than CD4+ T cells on average. At doses from 0.1 to 3.0 mg/kg, clonal expansion was seen in both CD4+ and CD8+ blood T cells between baseline and week 6.

The CDR3 contains 20 residues, cysteine and phenylalanine counted. Of all the DNA, just the CDR3 is kept, 60 bases in frame from base 1. Specimen: CD4+ or CD8+ T cells sorted from blood, collected in a trial of the OX40 agonist ivuxolimab. The origin of this receptor is an adult with an advanced solid tumor such as melanoma, head and neck, liver or kidney cancer. The chain couples TRBV21-1 to TRBJ2-1; TRBD2 reflects the table's D call only, with no check against the DNA. TRBV21-1 corresponds to a pseudogene. The CDR3 protein: CASSRQGRQVTSAKYNEQFF. The nucleotide sequence reads as follows: TGTGCCAGCAGCCGACAGGGAAGGCAAGTGACTAGCGCCAAGTACAATGAGCAGTTCTTC.